The 20 T cell receptor beta chains below were found in one sample sequenced in a study of T cell changes during pregnancy in multiple sclerosis (dated by TCRdb to between 2019 and 2020). To prepare the library, the immunoSEQ multiplex PCR assay was applied. TCRdb took over this immuneACCESS table, retaining in-frame rearrangements with V and J assigned. Such tables are incomplete; in checked studies, under half of the missing clones stem from an unresolved V gene, and the remainder is unexplained. This sample comprises tens of thousands of clones, roughly nine tenths of them detected only once. Together, the top ten hold roughly 5% of the sample. The sample consisted of CD8+ T cells from peripheral blood mononuclear cells, taken before pregnancy. The receptor set was obtained from a female donor with multiple sclerosis, enrolled in a pregnancy study.

The J gene is TRBJ1-2, the V gene TRBV4-1, with no clear D. From germline, CDR1 is MGHRA and CDR2 YSYEKL. This CDR3 contains 15 residues. The germline V and J ends were trimmed by 1 base and 0 bases, with 9 bases remaining between them. The DNA of the CDR3 is TGCGCCAGCAGCCAAGTGCTCGGGACTAACTATGGCTACACCTTC. Protein sequence: CASSQVLGTNYGYTF.

J is TRBJ2-1 and V is TRBV7-9; D is possibly TRBD1 (6 bases). This CDR3 has 15 residues. Germline values: CDR1 SEHNR, CDR2 FQNEAQ (reference sequence). Trimming pared 5 bases from V and 5 bases from J, leaving 16 bases between. The DNA for the CDR3 is TGTGCCAGCAGCACCTCGGGACATGGAAACAATGAGCAGTTCTTC. Translating it yields CASSTSGHGNNEQFF.

The CDR3 sequence is CASSPRGGSYEQYF. The CDR3 nucleotides are TGTGCCAGCAGCCCACGAGGAGGGTCCTACGAGCAGTACTTC. This rearrangement joins TRBV13 to TRBJ2-7; weak D call: TRBD2 (6 bases). The CDR3 extends over 14 amino acids. V lost 5 bases, J lost 1 base, and 12 bases lay in between. Per the germline V gene, CDR1 is PRHDT and CDR2 is FYEKMQ (reference sequence).

This chain uses TRBV9 with TRBJ1-5; D may be TRBD1 (6 bases). Germline values: CDR1 SGDLS, CDR2 YYNGEE. V was trimmed by 3 bases and J by 0 bases, leaving 22 bases between them. CDR3 length equals 19 residues. The CDR3 region is CASSAREGGAPYSNQPQHF. In DNA, the CDR3 is TGTGCCAGCAGCGCCAGGGAGGGGGGGGCCCCTTATAGCAATCAGCCCCAGCATTTT.

The rearrangement uses TRBV15 and TRBJ2-3, with D possibly matching TRBD1 (5 bases). Trimming took 8 bases from V and 4 from J, leaving 16 bases between them. The V gene's germline CDR1 is LNHNV and CDR2 YYDKDF (reference sequence). The CDR3 is made up of 14 amino acids. The CDR3 here is CATSNSQGSDTQYF. In DNA, the CDR3 is TGTGCCACCTCTAATAGCCAGGGTTCAGATACGCAGTATTTT.

This clone was picked up a small number of times. The chain joins TRBV7-9 to TRBJ1-6; 10 bases map to TRBD1. Trimming at V came to 2 bases and at J to 7 bases, leaving 5 bases not matched to a gene. Germline V gene lookup returns CDR1 SEHNR and CDR2 FQNEAQ (reference sequence). CDR3 size: 16 residues. The chain's CDR3 is CASSLQPGQGNSPLHF. The CDR3 coding sequence is TGTGCCAGCAGCTTACAACCGGGACAGGGGAATTCACCCCTCCACTTT.

The chain couples TRBV29-1 to TRBJ2-3; the D gene is possibly TRBD1 (6 bases). The ends were cut back, 8 bases at V and 2 bases at J, with 14 bases in the middle. This CDR3 has 13 amino acids. Germline V gene lookup returns CDR1 SQVTM and CDR2 ANQGSEA. DNA for the CDR3: TGCAGCCTACGGCAGGGGCCCACAGATACGCAGTATTTT. It translates to CSLRQGPTDTQYF.

J is TRBJ2-7 and V is TRBV7-6; a possible D gene is TRBD1 (7 bases). The CDR3 is 14 amino acids. CDR1 is SGHVS and CDR2 is FNYEAQ in the germline V gene. Trimming shortened V by 5 bases and J by 8 bases, and 19 bases separated the two germline ends. The CDR3 sequence: CASSRGTADEKQYF. CDR3 nucleotides: TGTGCCAGCAGCCGCGGGACAGCGGATGAGAAGCAGTACTTC.

The gene calls are TRBV13 and TRBJ2-1; 7 nucleotides align to TRBD2. The CDR3 totals 14 residues. Germline V lookup: CDR1 PRHDT, CDR2 FYEKMQ (reference sequence). The trim removed 4 bases at V and 10 bases at J, leaving 10 bases unmatched. The CDR3 coding sequence is TGTGCCAGCAGCTCCGGGACTATCAAAGTGGAGCAGTTCTTC. Translating it yields CASSSGTIKVEQFF.

V usage is TRBV5-6 and J usage is TRBJ1-2; D is perhaps TRBD1 (6 bases). V shed 0 bases and J shed 0 bases, with 9 bases lying between them. This CDR3 region has 15 residues. Germline V lookup: CDR1 SGHDT, CDR2 YYEEEE. CDR3: CASSLEGGTNYGYTF. The CDR3 bases are TGTGCCAGCAGCTTGGAGGGGGGGACTAACTATGGCTACACCTTC.

The gene calls are TRBV9 and TRBJ1-4, with D possibly being TRBD1 (5 bases). The CDR3 totals 15 residues. V shed 0 bases and J shed 8 bases, with 14 bases lying between them. Germline assignment: CDR1 SGDLS and CDR2 YYNGEE. The CDR3 region is CASSVGGGSEEKLFF. In DNA form, the CDR3 reads TGTGCCAGCAGCGTAGGGGGGGGGTCGGAGGAAAAACTGTTTTTT.

The J gene is TRBJ2-7, the V gene TRBV19, with D unresolved. Germline CDR1 and CDR2: LNHDA and SQIVND (reference sequence). This CDR3 has 14 amino acids. Deletions cut 5 bases from V and 0 bases from J, with 11 bases between. In DNA, the CDR3 is TGTGCCAGTAGTGAGGCCGCGTTCTCCTACGAGCAGTACTTC. Protein: CASSEAAFSYEQYF.

The gene calls are TRBV5-1 and TRBJ1-2; no definite D call. Germline CDR1 reads SGHRS; CDR2 reads YFSETQ. Trimming stripped 0 bases from V and 8 bases from J, with 11 bases between. CDR3 length: 13 residues. CDR3 protein: CASSLAMSEGYTF. As DNA, the CDR3 is TGCGCCAGCAGCTTGGCTATGTCGGAGGGCTACACCTTC.

The chain links TRBV5-6 to TRBJ2-1, with a possible D match to TRBD1 (5 bases). This CDR3 is built from 14 residues. The ends were cut back, 6 bases at V and 0 bases at J, with 10 bases in the middle. Germline CDR1 is SGHDT and CDR2 is YYEEEE. CDR3 amino acids: CASNDRSSYNEQFF. Written as DNA, the CDR3 is TGTGCCAGCAACGACAGAAGCTCCTACAATGAGCAGTTCTTC.

V and J are TRBV5-6 and TRBJ2-1; a weak D match, TRBD1 (5 bases). The CDR3 consists of 13 residues. The ends were cut back, 3 bases at V and 8 bases at J, with 12 bases in the middle. Germline V gives CDR1 SGHDT, CDR2 YYEEEE. The CDR3 is CASSWGTSDEQFF. The CDR3, as DNA: TGTGCCAGCAGCTGGGGCACTTCGGATGAGCAGTTCTTC.

This rearrangement joins TRBV11-2 to TRBJ2-5, with 7 bases identical to TRBD2. The CDR3 is made up of 15 amino acids. CDR1 is SGHAT, CDR2 FQNNGV, per germline. The ends lost 5 bases at V and 2 bases at J; junction bases unmatched: 8. The CDR3 DNA follows: TGTGCCAGCAGCCCATACGCGGGGGAACAAGAGACCCAGTACTTC. This sequence encodes CASSPYAGEQETQYF.

This clone was picked up one time. The genes are TRBV6-5 and TRBJ2-3; 12 nucleotides line up with TRBD2. This CDR3 has 15 amino acids. The germline V gene encodes CDR1 MNHEY and CDR2 SVGAGI. V trimming: 6 bases; J trimming: 5 bases; junction bases outside the gene matches: 6. In nucleotides, the CDR3 is TGTGCCAGCAGCCTAGCGGGGGGGCCCGGAGATACGCAGTATTTT. Amino acid sequence: CASSLAGGPGDTQYF.

The chain links TRBV4-1 to TRBJ1-4; TRBD1 might be the D (5 bases). CDR1 and CDR2 (germline): MGHRA, YSYEKL. This CDR3 is 16 amino acids long. V lost 0 bases and J 3 bases, leaving 11 bases between the germline ends. This chain's CDR3 is CASSQDTGGANEKLFF. DNA for the CDR3: TGCGCCAGCAGCCAAGATACGGGGGGGGCTAATGAAAAACTGTTTTTT.

This chain links TRBV9 with TRBJ2-7, with unresolved D. Germline values: CDR1 SGDLS, CDR2 YYNGEE. The CDR3 runs to 14 residues. The V end lost 4 bases, the J end lost 0 bases, and 11 bases lay between the germline ends. The CDR3 bases are TGTGCCAGCAGCCCTGGAGAGAGCTCCTACGAGCAGTACTTC. This translates into CASSPGESSYEQYF.

The gene calls are TRBV5-1 and TRBJ2-2; TRBD1 agrees at 10 bases. Germline V gene data show CDR1 as SGHRS and CDR2 as YFSETQ. The CDR3 covers 16 residues. Trimming at V came to 5 bases and at J to 1 base, leaving 5 bases not matched to a gene. CDR3 sequence reads: CASRNRDRGNTGELFF. CDR3 DNA: TGCGCCAGCAGAAACCGGGACAGGGGGAACACCGGGGAGCTGTTTTTT.